The clone carrying this T cell receptor beta chain has ten or more counts. TCRdb called the RT-PCR reads again in MiXCR, with one record for every CDR3 protein. The profile shows around 700,000 distinct CDR3 sequences, approximately 15% of them singletons. J lost 7 bases, V lost 3 bases, and 14 bases had no gene match. The germline V gene encodes CDR1 DFQATT and CDR2 SNEGSKA (reference sequence). The CDR3 sequence is 16 residues long. The TCR was taken from a female donor in good health, serving as a healthy control. The sequenced material came from memory CD4+ T cells from blood. This chain uses TRBV20-1 with TRBJ2-3; TRBD2 agrees at 9 bases. CDR3 protein: CSASQTRREGLNTQYF. The DNA of the CDR3 is TGCAGTGCTAGCCAAACACGGCGGGAGGGCCTGAATACGCAGTATTTT.